This TCR beta chain stems from a study of persistence of HIV-infected CD4 T cells (dated by TCRdb to the early 2020s). The study in broad terms: The study isolated CMV- and HIV-1 Gag-responding CD4+ T cells from ART-treated individuals to examine antigen-driven clonal expansion of HIV-1-infected cells. Participants had been on suppressive ART for a median of roughly eight years. Apart from a couple of participants who underwent leukapheresis at a single time point, peripheral blood samples of up to roughly 180 mL were collected from participants at multiple time points. The clonality of all cells in each sorted population was measured by TCRbeta sequencing, and the clonality of infected cells was measured by proviral sequencing. In the cross-participant TCR cluster analysis, fewer than 10 participants were included for CMV and roughly 7 participants were included for Gag.

The immunoSEQ hsTCRB assay version 4, run in survey mode, was used to sequence TCRbeta repertoires from genomic DNA. For TCRbeta sequencing, genomic DNA was diluted to roughly 9.2 ng/uL, with up to 1 ug used per sample. From the authors' description of their analysis: ImmunoSeq Analyzer 3.0 was used for analysis of TCRbeta data, and diversity was computed on productive nucleotide rearrangements. Using the Immunarch R package, the improved Chao index served to estimate lower-bound TCR diversity and the Gini coefficient served to estimate clonality. Different nucleotide rearrangements encoding the same CDR3beta amino acid sequence were counted as distinct clonotypes. TCRbeta sequences significantly enriched in antigen-responding cells relative to anti-CD3/anti-CD28-activated cells were identified by differential abundance analysis. Using predicted peptide-MHC specificity as the basis, GLIPH2 grouped TCRs into clusters, both for each participant individually and for the merged data sets that combined participants. Entries here come from immuneACCESS through TCRdb and include only in-frame sequences with V and J called. Some clones fail to appear in such tables; in the studies checked, an unresolved V gene covers under half of the shortfall, and the cause of the remainder is unknown. The V and J calls and clone size were taken over from that table, and D and trimming were inferred from the DNA. The sample table lists about 40,000 clones, about 84% of them with a count of one. The biggest ten clones account for around 5.9% of the sample.

V loses 6 bases, J loses 7 bases, and the germline ends lie 19 bases apart. The CDR3 sequence holds 15 residues, the cysteine and phenylalanine included. The entry retains the CDR3 DNA only, 45 bases that are in frame from base 1. CDR1 and CDR2 are drawn from the germline V gene: SNHLY, FYNNEI. The paper as a whole reports these results and caveats: Because the TCR analyses were done in bulk, restricting them to just the rare CMV-responding cells that actually carried HIV-1 proviruses was not possible. Within the same sorted populations, TCR oligoclonality correlated with proviral oligoclonality. Only a small number of individuals took part in the study, and only a limited range of antigens was tested. Antigen-responding cells were enriched for degenerate expanded CDR3beta sequences, which suggests convergent selection of CD4+ responses to CMV and Gag. TCRbeta richness in CMV- and Gag-responding cells was significantly lower than in anti-CD3/anti-CD28-responding cells; CMV-responding cells had higher oligoclonality than CD3/CD28-stimulated and Gag-responding cells.

This clone is labeled medium-sized (0.01 to 0.1%). Its cognate antigen has yet to be identified. Per-base quality was not reported, and no clone a single base away is much larger than it. The treatment or condition label, as the study defines it: suppressive antiretroviral therapy. A pool of overlapping 15-mer peptides from HIV-1 Gag, at about 0.93 ug per peptide per mL, was used to stimulate the cells. Memory populations depleted of antigen-responding cells were obtained by sorting nonresponding CD40L-negative CD69-negative CD45RO-high memory CD4+ T cells. Participants were HIV-1-infected adults who started suppressive ART during chronic infection. For at least 4 years, participants had undetectable plasma HIV-1 RNA, below 50 copies/mL. To be included, participants needed a CD4+ T cell count above 400 cells/uL and a positive CMV serology. Before stimulation, PBMCs were isolated using density centrifugation and depleted of CD8+ T cells. Stimulation of CD8-depleted PBMCs was carried out for 15 to 20 hours with anti-CD28/CD49d costimulation, CD40-blocking antibody and enfuvirtide, to prevent new infections. Cell sorting was done on a Beckman Coulter MoFlo Legacy or XDP sorter, and dead cells were excluded with propidium iodide. For samples with more than one million cells, genomic DNA was extracted with the QIAamp DNA Mini Kit, and for all other samples the Quick-DNA Microprep Kit was used.

The starting material was cultured CD4+ T cells from PBMCs, obtained from a patient who received antiretroviral therapy. Per the publication, the cell subset or site label means: CD40L-CD69- CD45RO-high memory CD4 T cells not responding to Gag peptides. The source of this sequence is an adult with HIV. The donor label of this sample is uncertain. Here the chain combines TRBV2 and TRBJ1-5, and perhaps TRBD1 as D gene, on 5 matching bases. The bases are TGTGCCAGCAGCGACGACAGCACTGCGGGGCAGCCCCAGCATTTT. Its amino acids are CASSDDSTAGQPQHF.